This T cell receptor (beta chain) is from a study of cytotoxic CD8 clonotypes in ibrutinib-treated CLL. Study-wide background: Sequencing produced an average of about 280,000 productive templates and tens of thousands of productive rearrangements per sample.

As to this clone: Antigen specificity is unknown.

Study-wide results and limits: Clonality was higher at ibrutinib response and returned toward baseline at progression. Sampling times (in sustained-remission versus progressing patients) were not the same.

Clones were sequenced by immunoSEQ multiplex PCR, and TCRdb holds only the in-frame ones, with some missing. The sample yields 300,000 or so clones, 67% seen once. The CDR3 is 16 amino acids. CDR1 and CDR2 from the germline V gene are LNHDA and SQIVND (reference sequence). Trimming removed 5 bases at V and 2 bases at J, with 16 bases between. The sample in question was PBMCs, obtained after 36 months of ibrutinib treatment. This chain links TRBV19 with TRBJ2-1; maybe TRBD2 (5 bases). This TCR was recovered from a human donor with chronic lymphocytic leukemia. CDR3 loop: CASSFARGFAYNEQFF. DNA for the CDR3: TGTGCCAGTAGTTTCGCCCGGGGATTCGCCTACAATGAGCAGTTCTTC.